This T cell receptor beta chain was documented in a study of blood T cell repertoires in COVID-19. Study-wide context: PBMCs, B-cell-depleted T cells, or T cells were the source of the cDNA or gDNA that made up the material.

Germline trimming cut 8 bases from V and 0 bases from J; bases unmatched to any gene: 8. The CDR3 has 18 amino acids. The germline CDR1 and CDR2 sequences are WNHNN and SYGVQD (reference sequence). Sequencing used immunoSEQ multiplex PCR; TCRdb keeps in-frame clones, though not all of them. The profile shows over 100,000 clones, more than 85% of them singletons. V usage is TRBV10-1 and J usage is TRBJ2-1, with 15 bases matching TRBD2. The sequence derives from a man aged 50 to 60 with active or convalescent COVID-19. Sequencing was performed on peripheral blood. In nucleotides, the CDR3 is TGCGCCAGCGCCTCGGGACTAGCGGGGGGCCTCTCCTACAATGAGCAGTTCTTC. Residues: CASASGLAGGLSYNEQFF.